This T cell receptor (beta chain) was sequenced in a study of Ad26.COV2.S vaccination and SARS-CoV-2 variants. Looking at the study overall: Among those in the COV1001 Ad26.COV2.S trial arm was the donor.

Stated treatment: 19 received Ad26.COV2.S at low or high dose, single or two shots; several received placebo; per-sample allocation not given. On day 63 after the first injection, vaccine and placebo recipients gave samples. An Ad26 vector expressing Wuhan-strain SARS-CoV-2 spike served as the vaccine. The repertoire was sequenced with immunoSEQ multiplex PCR; TCRdb's copy has only in-frame clones and lacks some. Among about 480,000 clones listed, around nine tenths were seen once. Turning to this clone: Antigen unknown.

Study findings and constraints: It was vaccine recipients, not placebo recipients, who had the higher spike-specific TCR breadth.

Germline V lookup: CDR1 KGHSY, CDR2 FQNENV. V lost 4 bases to trimming and J lost 6 bases, with 19 bases between them. The CDR3 contains 16 residues. This clonotype originated in a person between 18 and 60 years old who received the Ad26.COV2.S COVID-19 vaccine or a placebo. The sequences come from peripheral blood, collected in a trial of Ad26.COV2.S vaccine versus placebo. The V and J genes are TRBV16 and TRBJ2-1; tentatively, D is TRBD2 (6 bases). The CDR3 DNA follows: TGTGCCAGCAGCCCCACCGGGGGAACCGGCCTCAATGAGCAGTTCTTC. Its protein is CASSPTGGTGLNEQFF.